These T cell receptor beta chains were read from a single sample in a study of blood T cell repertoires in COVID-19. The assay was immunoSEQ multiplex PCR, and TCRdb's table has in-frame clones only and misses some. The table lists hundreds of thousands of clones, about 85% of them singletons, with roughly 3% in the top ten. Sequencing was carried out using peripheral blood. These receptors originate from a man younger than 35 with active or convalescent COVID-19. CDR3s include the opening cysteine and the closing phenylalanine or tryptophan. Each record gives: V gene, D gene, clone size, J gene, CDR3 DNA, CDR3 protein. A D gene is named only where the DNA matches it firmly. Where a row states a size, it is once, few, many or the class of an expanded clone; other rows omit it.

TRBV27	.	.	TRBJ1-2	TGTGCCAGCAGCCCTACCACGAGGATGATTGGCTACACCTTC	CASSPTTRMIGYTF
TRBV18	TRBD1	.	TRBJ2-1	TGTGCCAGCTCACCAGTGTCTGGACAGGGTACCAATGAGCAGTTCTTC	CASSPVSGQGTNEQFF
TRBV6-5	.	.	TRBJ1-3	TGTGCCATCAAGACAGTCTCTGGAAACACCATATATTTT	CAIKTVSGNTIYF
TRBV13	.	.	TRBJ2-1	TGTGCCAGCAGCTTAGCGACTAGCAATGAGCAGTTCTTC	CASSLATSNEQFF
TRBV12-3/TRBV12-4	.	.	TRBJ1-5	TGTGCCAGCAGTTCCAGGGAGGGGCAGCCCCAGCATTTT	CASSSREGQPQHF
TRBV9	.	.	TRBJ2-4	TGTGCCAGCAGCGTAGCTATTACGAGCGGCCTAAACATTCAGTACTTC	CASSVAITSGLNIQYF
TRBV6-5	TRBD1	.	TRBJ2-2	TGTGCCAGCAGGCGGGACAGGGCGAACACCGGGGAGCTGTTTTTT	CASRRDRANTGELFF
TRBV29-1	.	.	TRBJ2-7	TGCAGCGTTGTTAGTCCCTCCGAGGGAAGGTACTTC	CSVVSPSEGRYF
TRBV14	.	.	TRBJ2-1	TGTGCCAGCAGCCAAGTCAGCTACAATGAGCAGTTCTTC	CASSQVSYNEQFF
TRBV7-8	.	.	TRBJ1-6	TGTGCCAGCAGGTCGGGGGGTAGCAATTCACCCCTCCACTTT	CASRSGGSNSPLHF
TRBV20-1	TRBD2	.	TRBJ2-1	TGCAGTGCCCGACTAGCGATTGAGCAGTTCTTC	CSARLAIEQFF
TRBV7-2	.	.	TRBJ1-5	TGTGCCAGCAGTCCGGGGGGGACTAATCAGCCCCAGCATTTT	CASSPGGTNQPQHF
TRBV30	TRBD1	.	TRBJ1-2	TGTGCCTGGGATAACTCCGGACAGGGAAATCGAGGCTACACCTTC	CAWDNSGQGNRGYTF
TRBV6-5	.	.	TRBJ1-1	TGTGCCAGCAGTTACGGCAGTTACACTGAAGCTTTCTTT	CASSYGSYTEAFF
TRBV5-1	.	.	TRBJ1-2	TGCGCCAGCAGCTTGGTAGAGGCCGGGTTCTATGGCTACACCTTC	CASSLVEAGFYGYTF
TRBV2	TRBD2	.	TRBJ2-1	TGTGCCAGCACCCCACCCCGGCTAGCGGGAGTGCAAGAGCAGTTCTTC	CASTPPRLAGVQEQFF
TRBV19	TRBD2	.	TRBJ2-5	TGTGCCAGTAGTATGGGGACTAGCGGGAGAGTTGGGGAGACCCAGTACTTC	CASSMGTSGRVGETQYF
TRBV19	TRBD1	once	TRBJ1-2	TGTGCCAGTAGTATAGATCGCGGGACAGGGGAAGGCTACACCTTC	CASSIDRGTGEGYTF
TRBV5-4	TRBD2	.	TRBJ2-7	TGTGCCAGCAGCCTCGATTCAGGTAGCGGGAGCAGGTATGGGGAGCAGTACTTC	CASSLDSGSGSRYGEQYF
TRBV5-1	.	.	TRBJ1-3	TGCGCCAGCAGCATGGAGAGCTCTGGAAACACCATATATTTT	CASSMESSGNTIYF
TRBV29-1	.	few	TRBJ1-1	TGCAGCGTTGAACCCGCGGCTGAAGCTTTCTTT	CSVEPAAEAFF
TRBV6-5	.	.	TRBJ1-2	TGTGCCAGCAGTTATCAGGGGACGCGGTCTTCCTATGGCTACACCTTC	CASSYQGTRSSYGYTF
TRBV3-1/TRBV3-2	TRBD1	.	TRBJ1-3	TGTGCCAGCAGCCAGACAGGGGGCTCTGGAAACACCATATATTTT	CASSQTGGSGNTIYF
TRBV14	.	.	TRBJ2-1	TGTGCCAGCAGCCAGCTCCCTAGCAGTGAGCAGTTCTTC	CASSQLPSSEQFF
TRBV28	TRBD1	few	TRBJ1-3	TGTGCCAGCAGTTCTGGGGCAGGGGGAGGAAACACCATATATTTT	CASSSGAGGGNTIYF
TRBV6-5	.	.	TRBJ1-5	TGTGCCAGCAGCAGCGACCGGGGGGGACAGCCCCAGCATTTT	CASSSDRGGQPQHF
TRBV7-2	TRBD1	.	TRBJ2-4	TGTGCCAGCAGCCTGACAGGGGTTGGAAACATTCAGTACTTC	CASSLTGVGNIQYF
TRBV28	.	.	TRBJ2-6	TGTGCCAGCAGTCTTCGACAGCTAGGGGCCAACGTCCTGACTTTC	CASSLRQLGANVLTF
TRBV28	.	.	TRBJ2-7	TGTGCCAGCAGTTTCAGGCAGCTGTCCTACGAGCAGTACTTC	CASSFRQLSYEQYF
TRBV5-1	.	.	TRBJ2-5	TGCGCCAGCATGGATGGAGCGGGCGGGGAGACCCAGTACTTC	CASMDGAGGETQYF
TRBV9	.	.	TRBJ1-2	TGTGCCAGCAGCTTCCGACAGGCCGGAGAATATGGCTACACCTTC	CASSFRQAGEYGYTF
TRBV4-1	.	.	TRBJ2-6	TGCGCCAGCAGCCTACCTGAATGGGGCCATCCCAACGTCCTGACTTTC	CASSLPEWGHPNVLTF
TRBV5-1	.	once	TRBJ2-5	TGCGCCAGCAGCTTGTTTTTGGGCAGCCAAGAGACCCAGTACTTC	CASSLFLGSQETQYF
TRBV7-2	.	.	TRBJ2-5	TGTGCCAGCAGCTTAGGGGGGGTGGGCGAGACCCAGTACTTC	CASSLGGVGETQYF
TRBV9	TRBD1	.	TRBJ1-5	TGTGCCAGCAGCGTAGGGGGACAGATCAATCAGCCCCAGCATTTT	CASSVGGQINQPQHF
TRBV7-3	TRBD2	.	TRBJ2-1	TGTGCCAGCAGCCCCAGACTAGCGGACGACAATGAGCAGTTCTTC	CASSPRLADDNEQFF
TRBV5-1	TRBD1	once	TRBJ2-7	TGCGCCAGCACCCCAAGACCGACAGGGGTCCGCGAGCAGTACTTC	CASTPRPTGVREQYF
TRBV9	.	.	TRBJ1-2	TGTGCCAGCAGCGCCTCCCCCTACAGGTATAGCTATGGCTACACCTTC	CASSASPYRYSYGYTF
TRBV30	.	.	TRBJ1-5	TGTGCCTGGAAGGGGGTCGGGGTCAATCAGCCCCAGCATTTT	CAWKGVGVNQPQHF
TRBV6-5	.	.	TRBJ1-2	TGTGCCAGCAGTTACTCTGCAGGAAACTATGGCTACACCTTC	CASSYSAGNYGYTF
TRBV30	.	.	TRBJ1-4	TGTGCCTGGATGGGAGGTGATGAAAAACTGTTTTTT	CAWMGGDEKLFF
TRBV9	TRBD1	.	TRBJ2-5	TGTGCCAGCAGCGGGGGACAGGGCGTCCAAGAGACCCAGTACTTC	CASSGGQGVQETQYF
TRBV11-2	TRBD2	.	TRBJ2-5	TGTGCCAGCAGCTTGGGTAGCGGGAGCGTCCGGGAGACCCAGTACTTC	CASSLGSGSVRETQYF
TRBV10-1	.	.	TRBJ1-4	TGCGCCAGCAGTGAATTTGCGGACACAACAACTAATGAAAAACTGTTTTTT	CASSEFADTTTNEKLFF
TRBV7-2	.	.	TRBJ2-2	TGTGCCAGCAGCTCGTCTAGCGCTATGACCGGGGAGCTGTTTTTT	CASSSSSAMTGELFF
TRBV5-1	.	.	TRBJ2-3	TGCGCCAGCAGCTTGGTGGTAGCCTTCGGCACAGATACGCAGTATTTT	CASSLVVAFGTDTQYF
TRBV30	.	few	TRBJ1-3	TGTGCCTGGAGAGGCCGCGAGGCTGGAAACACCATATATTTT	CAWRGREAGNTIYF
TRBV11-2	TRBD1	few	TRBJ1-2	TGTGCCAGCAGCTTAGGACAGGGAAAGAAGTTGACGGCCTATGGCTACACCTTC	CASSLGQGKKLTAYGYTF
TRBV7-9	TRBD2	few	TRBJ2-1	TGTGCCAGCAGTTCTAGCGGGGGCCTCGGAAATGAGCAGTTCTTC	CASSSSGGLGNEQFF
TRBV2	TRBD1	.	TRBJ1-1	TGTGCCAGCAGTGTACAGGGGTCTAACACTGAAGCTTTCTTT	CASSVQGSNTEAFF
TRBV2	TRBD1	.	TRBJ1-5	TGTGCCAGCAGACAGGGGTCCACCAACTACAATCAGCCCCAGCATTTT	CASRQGSTNYNQPQHF